What follows are 26 T cell receptor beta chains derived from one specimen sequenced in a study of T cells after yellow fever vaccination. TCRdb reprocessed the 5' RACE reads via MiXCR and lists one record per CDR3 protein. The sample consists of roughly 400,000 distinct CDR3 sequences, around a sixth of them appearing once. Specimen: PBMCs, collected before the yellow fever booster vaccination. Source of these receptors: a man aged 18-30 years who received the YFV17D yellow fever vaccine.

This clonotype was observed many times. This rearrangement joins TRBV2 to TRBJ2-3; 10 bases line up with TRBD2. Trimming cost V 2 bases and J 0 bases; bases outside gene matches: 5. From germline, CDR1 is SNHLY and CDR2 FYNNEI. The CDR3 is 17 residues long. CDR3 in amino acids: CASSESLAGASTDTQYF. The CDR3 DNA follows: TGTGCCAGCAGTGAATCCCTAGCGGGGGCTAGCACAGATACGCAGTATTTT. The entire variable domain, with the rest obtained from reference TRBV2 and TRBJ2-3, is as follows: EPEVTQTPSHQVTQMGQEVILRCVPISNHLYFYWYRQILGQKVEFLVSFYNNEISEKSEIFDDQFSVERPDGSNFTLKIRSTKLEDSAMYFCASSESLAGASTDTQYFGPGTRLTVL.

This clonotype was detected only a few times. This sequence joins TRBV14 and TRBJ1-1, with a weak D call TRBD1 (6 bases). Germline lookup yields CDR1 SGHDN and CDR2 FVKESK. V shed 4 bases and J shed 4 bases, with 16 bases lying between them. The length of the CDR3 is 15 residues. CDR3 sequence: CASSRNTGRVTEAFF. CDR3 DNA: TGTGCCAGCAGCCGGAACACAGGGCGGGTCACTGAAGCTTTCTTT.

Ten or more counts support this clonotype. The chain joins TRBV5-1 to TRBJ2-6; unclear D gene. Germline V lookup: CDR1 SGHRS, CDR2 YFSETQ. The CDR3 covers 15 residues. Trimming stripped 0 bases from V and 3 bases from J, with 7 bases between. CDR3 nucleotide sequence: TGCGCCAGCAGCTTGGGAGGCGGTGGGGCCAACGTCCTGACTTTC. Protein sequence: CASSLGGGGANVLTF.

Written as DNA, the CDR3 is TGTGCCAGCAGTTTCCTAACCGGGGGCAATCAGCCCCAGCATTTT. Encoded protein: CASSFLTGGNQPQHF. V gene TRBV12-3 or TRBV12-4 combines with J gene TRBJ1-5; D is undetermined. The CDR3 sequence is 15 residues long. V lost 3 bases and J lost 2, with 11 bases in between.

This clonotype was observed a few times. The V and J genes are TRBV3-1 and TRBJ2-7; 8 bases match TRBD1. Germline lookup yields CDR1 LGHDT and CDR2 YNNKEL (reference sequence). This CDR3 has 15 residues. V trimming: 1 base; J trimming: 3 bases; junction bases outside the gene matches: 5. CDR3 amino acids: CASSQGTTGVYEQYV. The CDR3 bases are TGTGCCAGCAGCCAAGGGACGACAGGGGTCTACGAGCAGTACGTC.

The chain is built from TRBV6-1 and TRBJ1-6; possibly TRBD1 for D (6 bases). The CDR3 loop spans 14 amino acids. Germline lookup yields CDR1 MNHNS and CDR2 SASEGT. V was pared by 8 bases and J by 7 bases, with 15 bases between. The CDR3 coding sequence is TGTGCCAGCGAAGGGGGGCAGGAGAATTCACCCCTCCACTTT. It yields the protein CASEGGQENSPLHF.

The gene calls are TRBV6-1 and TRBJ1-5; no definite D call. Trimming removed 2 bases at V and 7 bases at J, with 12 bases between. Germline CDR1 and CDR2: MNHNS and SASEGT. The CDR3 runs 14 residues. CDR3 amino acids: CASSEKPISQPQHF. CDR3 coding DNA: TGTGCCAGCAGTGAAAAACCGATCTCACAGCCCCAGCATTTT.

This rearrangement joins TRBV3-1 to TRBJ2-1, with D perhaps TRBD2 (6 bases). Trimming took off 3 bases at V and 10 bases at J, with 19 bases between the two ends. The CDR3 runs 15 residues. Germline-derived CDR1 and CDR2 are LGHDT and YNNKEL (reference sequence). This CDR3 is CASSQGPGLETEQFF. CDR3 in DNA: TGTGCCAGCAGCCAGGGCCCGGGACTCGAGACGGAGCAGTTCTTC.

V gene TRBV6-5 combines with J gene TRBJ2-1, with 13 bases identical to TRBD2. The ends lost 0 bases at V and 8 bases at J; junction bases unmatched: 13. The germline V gene has CDR1 MNHEY and CDR2 SVGAGI. The CDR3 has 19 residues. The CDR3 nucleotides are TGTGCCAGCAGTTACTCGTGGACTAGCGGGGGACCGGGTACGGATGAGCAGTTCTTC. It specifies CASSYSWTSGGPGTDEQFF.

This clonotype has just a few counts. The chain is built from TRBV15 and TRBJ2-1; 7 nucleotides align to TRBD2. V shed 0 bases, J shed 9 bases, and the junction held 8 bases outside the gene matches. The CDR3 runs to 15 residues. The V gene's germline CDR1 is LNHNV and CDR2 YYDKDF (reference sequence). CDR3 in amino acids: CATSRDGLGISEQFF. CDR3 coding DNA: TGTGCCACCAGCAGAGACGGACTAGGAATTAGTGAGCAGTTCTTC.

This clonotype showed up many times. The gene calls are TRBV7-2 and TRBJ1-1, with D unclear. Germline V gene data show CDR1 as SGHTA and CDR2 as FQGNSA. CDR3 length: 13 amino acids. The V gene lost 3 bases and the J gene lost 7 bases, with 12 bases spanning the gap. CDR3: CASSFLHGFEAFF. In DNA, the CDR3 is TGTGCCAGCAGCTTTTTACACGGTTTTGAAGCTTTCTTT. Drawing the rest from reference TRBV7-2 and TRBJ1-1, the complete variable domain is GAGVSQSPSNKVTEKGKDVELRCDPISGHTALYWYRQSLGQGLEFLIYFQGNSAPDKSGLPSDRFSAERTGGSVSTLTIQRTQQEDSAVYLCASSFLHGFEAFFGQGTRLTVV.

The chain combines TRBV12-3 or TRBV12-4 with TRBJ2-3; D gene uncertain. This CDR3 region has 15 residues. The V gene lost 4 bases and the J gene lost 0 bases, with 11 bases spanning the gap. The CDR3 nucleotides are TGTGCCAGCAGTTCCTTAGTCGCTAGCACAGATACGCAGTATTTT. It encodes CASSSLVASTDTQYF.

This clonotype was picked up many times. This rearrangement joins TRBV27 to TRBJ2-6, with D maybe TRBD2 (6 bases). Germline V gene sequence: CDR1 MNHEY, CDR2 SMNVEV (reference sequence). The CDR3 has 16 residues. Deletions cut 3 bases from V and 0 bases from J, with 9 bases between. The DNA for the CDR3 is TGTGCCAGCAGTTTGGGACTGTACTCTGGGGCCAACGTCCTGACTTTC. Translating gives CASSLGLYSGANVLTF.

This clonotype has only one observation. This chain uses TRBV20-1 with TRBJ1-2, with TRBD1 matching 10 bases. This CDR3 spans 15 amino acids. V was clipped by 0 bases and J by 4 bases; unmatched bases: 5. The germline V gene encodes CDR1 DFQATT and CDR2 SNEGSKA (reference sequence). The CDR3 loop is CSARDGTGEGYGYTF. The CDR3 DNA reads TGCAGTGCTAGAGATGGGACAGGGGAAGGCTATGGCTACACCTTC.

The gene calls are TRBV5-1 and TRBJ1-2; 7 bases fit TRBD1. V shed 4 bases, J shed 6 bases, and the junction held 3 bases outside the gene matches. Germline loops: CDR1 SGHRS, CDR2 YFSETQ. CDR3 length: 12 residues. The CDR3 sequence is CASSETGNGYTF. The DNA for the CDR3 is TGCGCCAGCAGCGAGACAGGGAATGGCTACACCTTC.

The chain carries TRBV7-6 and TRBJ2-3; no clear D. Trimming removed 2 bases at V and 2 bases at J, with 11 bases between. The CDR3 sequence is 15 residues long. Germline loops: CDR1 SGHVS, CDR2 FNYEAQ. CDR3 DNA sequence: TGTGCCAGCAGCTTACTCGCGGTGACCACAGATACGCAGTATTTT. Translated: CASSLLAVTTDTQYF.

This clonotype has more than one count but fewer than ten. The chain combines TRBV9 with TRBJ1-3; no clear D gene. The germline V gene has CDR1 SGDLS and CDR2 YYNGEE. The V and J ends lost 2 bases and 0 bases respectively, with 6 bases between them. This CDR3 comprises 14 residues. CDR3 sequence (DNA): TGTGCCAGCAGCGTTTCAATCTCTGGAAACACCATATATTTT. Encoded protein: CASSVSISGNTIYF. The whole variable domain, filled in from reference TRBV9 and TRBJ1-3, reads DSGVTQTPKHLITATGQRVTLRCSPRSGDLSVYWYQQSLDQGLQFLIQYYNGEERAKGNILERFSAQQFPDLHSELNLSSLELGDSALYFCASSVSISGNTIYFGEGSWLTVV.

The chain joins TRBV28 to TRBJ1-1; D is undetermined. This CDR3 is 14 amino acids long. V was trimmed by 6 bases and J by 5 bases, leaving 16 bases between them. Germline lookup yields CDR1 MDHEN and CDR2 SYDVKM. This CDR3 is CASRPPPGGTEAFF. The CDR3 DNA is TGTGCCAGCAGGCCGCCTCCAGGAGGTACTGAAGCTTTCTTT.

There are a few counts of this clonotype. The rearrangement uses TRBV7-8 and TRBJ1-1; D unclear. V was pared by 3 bases and J by 11 bases, with 10 bases between. The germline CDR1 and CDR2 sequences are SGHVS and FQNEAQ. The CDR3 runs 11 residues. CDR3: CASSFGQRAFF. CDR3 DNA sequence: TGTGCCAGCAGCTTCGGGCAGAGGGCTTTCTTT.

This clonotype has just a few counts. The chain recombines TRBV20-1 with TRBJ2-7; 12 positions agree with TRBD2. Germline V CDR1 and CDR2: DFQATT, SNEGSKA (reference sequence). V gave up 5 bases and J gave up 6 bases; unmatched junction bases: 5. The CDR3 runs to 13 residues. CDR3: CSAASGGAGEQYV. As DNA, the CDR3 is TGCAGTGCTGCTAGCGGGGGGGCAGGCGAGCAGTACGTC.

This clonotype was detected only a few times. The chain employs TRBV10-3 and TRBJ2-1, with TRBD2 matching 10 bases. This CDR3 is 15 amino acids long. Germline V gene data show CDR1 as ENHRY and CDR2 as SYGVKD. After removal of 3 bases from V and 8 bases from J, the junction contained 7 bases not matched to a gene. The CDR3 reads CAISEAGGLLYEQFF. The CDR3 DNA reads as TGTGCCATCAGTGAAGCGGGGGGGCTGCTCTATGAGCAGTTCTTC.

This clonotype was recorded a few times. The chain couples TRBV7-2 to TRBJ2-1; 7 bases line up with TRBD1. J gave up 7 bases and V 4 bases, and 7 bases lay outside the gene matches. The length of the CDR3 is 14 residues. The germline CDR1 and CDR2 sequences are SGHTA and FQGNSA. CDR3 coding DNA: TGTGCCAGCAGCTCCCAGACAGGGTCTAATGAGCAGTTCTTC. Translated: CASSSQTGSNEQFF.

The chain links TRBV12-3 or TRBV12-4 to TRBJ2-2, with unresolved D. Between the trimmed V and J ends, which lost 6 bases and 5 bases, there was a span of 4 bases. CDR3 length: 11 amino acids. In DNA form, the CDR3 reads TGTGCCAGCAGGAGTACCGGGGAGCTGTTTTTT. Translated: CASRSTGELFF.

The V call is TRBV24-1, the J call TRBJ2-4, with 8 bases lining up with TRBD1. The trim removed 1 base at V and 4 bases at J, leaving 11 bases unmatched. CDR3 length equals 18 residues. Looked up from germline, CDR1 is KGHDR and CDR2 is SFDVKD. CDR3 amino acids: CATSDLPPGQVLKNIQYF. The CDR3, as DNA: TGTGCCACCAGTGATTTACCACCGGGACAGGTCCTTAAAAACATTCAGTACTTC.

This clonotype occurred a few times. The chain employs TRBV30 and TRBJ2-7, with D uncertain. V was cut by 2 bases and J by 9 bases, with 14 bases left in between. The CDR3 has 12 amino acids. Looked up from germline, CDR1 is GTSNPN and CDR2 is SVGIG (reference sequence). CDR3 amino acids: CAWSFPGWGQYF. The DNA of the CDR3 is TGTGCCTGGAGTTTCCCAGGATGGGGGCAGTACTTC.

The chain joins TRBV11-1 to TRBJ2-1; weak D call: TRBD2 (7 bases). The V and J ends lost 3 bases and 0 bases respectively, with 9 bases between them. This CDR3 is built from 15 residues. Per the germline V gene, CDR1 is SGHAT and CDR2 is FQDESV (reference sequence). Written as DNA, the CDR3 is TGTGCCAGCAGCTTGCGGGGGCGCTCCTACAATGAGCAGTTCTTC. Its translation is CASSLRGRSYNEQFF.